This T cell receptor (beta chain) was retrieved from a study of blood T cell repertoires in COVID-19. Whole-study context: Nucleic acid was either cDNA or gDNA, and it came from T cells, B-cell-depleted T cells, or PBMCs.

Clones were sequenced by immunoSEQ multiplex PCR, and TCRdb holds only the in-frame ones, with some missing. Here the sample spans some 83,000 clones, 80% being singletons. Trimming removed 4 bases from V and 7 bases from J; junction bases left unmatched: 7. The length of the CDR3 is 16 residues. Germline lookup yields CDR1 SGDLS and CDR2 YYNGEE. The sequence was obtained from a man in his fifties or sixties with active or convalescent COVID-19. Specimen: peripheral blood. The rearrangement joins TRBV9 to TRBJ2-2, with 13 bases that match TRBD2. This CDR3 reads CASSTSGGADFGELFF. The CDR3, as DNA: TGTGCCAGCAGCACTAGCGGGGGGGCAGATTTCGGGGAGCTGTTTTTT.